This paragraph covers one T cell receptor beta chain sequence. Its recognized antigen is unknown. Base qualities were left out, and no much larger clone turns up one base away. The immunoSEQ Assay, a bias-controlled multiplex PCR, was used to amplify TCRbeta CDR3 regions from genomic DNA. For the original study's pipeline: Within the assay, amplification of reference gene primers was used to estimate how many nucleated cells each sample contained. Sequence reads were collapsed and filtered to measure the absolute abundance of every unique TCRbeta CDR3 rearrangement. For each sample, productive Simpson clonality was calculated as the square root of Simpson's diversity index across productive rearrangements. Here the immuneACCESS table is served through TCRdb, limited to in-frame sequences with V and J called. Missing clones are a known gap in these copies; in checked studies unresolved V genes cover under half, and the rest lacks a known reason. That table gives V, J and clone size, and the DNA gave D and trimming. Counted in this sample were some 120,000 clones; over 80% of them appeared once. About 2% of the sample rests with the top ten.

These data belong to a study of blood T cell repertoires in COVID-19 (TCRdb year 2020). Regarding the complete study: Samples from collaborators originated in the United States, Italy and Spain and spanned both the acute and convalescent phases of COVID-19. The prospective study material was composed of cDNA or gDNA derived from T cells, B-cell-depleted T cells, or PBMCs. Nearly every sample came with metadata listing a de-identified subject ID, COVID-19 status, age in years and sex. The repertoires were released in a freely available public database meant as a resource for research on the immune response to SARS-CoV-2. Where available, HLA class I and class II types were obtained from metadata supplied by the sample provider rather than from assay-based typing. The dataset comprised deeply sampled blood TCRbeta repertoires from subjects exposed to, actively infected with, or recovered from COVID-19. The samples were drawn from two sources: the first 160 participants of the ongoing ImmuneRACE study, and fewer than 1,500 subjects contributed by 6 global collaborators.

What the work shows at the level of the full study, not this receptor alone: How much clinical and demographic metadata was included differed by source and by participant, and the metadata was provided uncurated.

The collaborating institutions used their own protocols to collect whole blood in K2EDTA tubes. Collaborator samples were shipped for TCRbeta analysis as frozen whole blood, isolated PBMCs, or DNA extracted from either sample type. For CDR1 and CDR2, the germline V gene lists MDHEN and SYDVKM. The CDR3, from cysteine to phenylalanine, totals 15 residues. Kept here is only the CDR3 DNA, which spans 45 bases and is read in frame from base 1. V ends up 5 bases short and J 4 bases short, with an unmatched junction base count of 10. Sequenced sample: peripheral blood. The source is a man aged 70-80 years with acute or convalescent COVID-19. The rearrangement joined TRBV28 to TRBJ1-2, and 7 bases in between align with TRBD1. The CDR3 in this case is CASSKTRQGSYGYTF. The nucleotides are TGTGCCAGCAGTAAAACTCGACAGGGTTCCTATGGCTACACCTTC.